These T cell receptor beta chains were read from a single sample in a study of T cell changes during pregnancy in multiple sclerosis. Measured with immunoSEQ multiplex PCR; TCRdb has only the in-frame clones, and not every one. The sample includes tens of thousands of clones, around 89% seen only once; the top ten take about 0.5%. The material was CD4+ T cells from peripheral blood mononuclear cells, obtained in the first trimester of pregnancy. The receptors come from a female donor with multiple sclerosis, enrolled in a pregnancy study. Both conserved end residues are part of each CDR3. Each record gives: J gene, V gene, D gene, clone size, CDR3 protein, CDR3 DNA. A D gene is named only where the DNA matches it firmly. Size is stated for part of the rows, as once, few or many counts, or as a class when the clone is expanded.

J gene: TRBJ1-6; V gene: TRBV9; D gene: .; clone size: .; CDR3 protein: CASSVGTSGNSPLHF; CDR3 DNA: TGTGCCAGCAGCGTAGGGACTTCTGGTAATTCACCCCTCCACTTT
J gene: TRBJ1-3; V gene: TRBV18; D gene: .; clone size: .; CDR3 protein: CASSPVQDSGNTIYF; CDR3 DNA: TGTGCCAGCTCACCAGTACAGGACTCTGGAAACACCATATATTTT
J gene: TRBJ2-2; V gene: TRBV9; D gene: .; clone size: .; CDR3 protein: CASSVAGTLNTGELFF; CDR3 DNA: TGTGCCAGCAGCGTAGCCGGGACACTTAACACCGGGGAGCTGTTTTTT
J gene: TRBJ2-7; V gene: TRBV7-3; D gene: TRBD1; clone size: .; CDR3 protein: CASSLNRGHEQYF; CDR3 DNA: TGTGCCAGCAGCTTAAACAGGGGGCACGAGCAGTACTTC
J gene: TRBJ1-2; V gene: TRBV19; D gene: .; clone size: .; CDR3 protein: CASSISGYGYTF; CDR3 DNA: TGTGCCAGTAGTATCTCGGGGTATGGCTACACCTTC
J gene: TRBJ2-3; V gene: TRBV6-1; D gene: .; clone size: .; CDR3 protein: CASSVANPSTDTQYF; CDR3 DNA: TGTGCCAGCAGTGTGGCAAACCCTAGCACAGATACGCAGTATTTT
J gene: TRBJ1-5; V gene: TRBV19; D gene: .; clone size: .; CDR3 protein: CASTRGRNSNQPQHF; CDR3 DNA: TGTGCCAGTACCCGAGGCCGGAATAGCAATCAGCCCCAGCATTTT
J gene: TRBJ1-2; V gene: TRBV6-5; D gene: TRBD1; clone size: .; CDR3 protein: CAISTGNGYTF; CDR3 DNA: TGTGCCATCTCGACAGGGAATGGCTACACCTTC
J gene: TRBJ1-2; V gene: TRBV5-1; D gene: TRBD1; clone size: .; CDR3 protein: CASSLSTGAGSYGYTF; CDR3 DNA: TGCGCCAGCAGCTTGTCGACAGGGGCTGGGAGCTATGGCTACACCTTC
J gene: TRBJ1-4; V gene: TRBV19; D gene: TRBD1; clone size: once; CDR3 protein: CASRYDRDDEKLFF; CDR3 DNA: TGTGCCAGTCGTTACGACAGGGACGATGAAAAACTGTTTTTT
J gene: TRBJ1-2; V gene: TRBV5-1; D gene: TRBD1; clone size: .; CDR3 protein: CASRIGDSTNYGYTF; CDR3 DNA: TGCGCCAGCAGGATAGGGGACAGTACTAACTATGGCTACACCTTC
J gene: TRBJ1-2; V gene: TRBV27; D gene: .; clone size: .; CDR3 protein: CASSRTGVPYGYTF; CDR3 DNA: TGTGCCAGCAGTCGAACGGGGGTTCCCTATGGCTACACCTTC
J gene: TRBJ2-5; V gene: TRBV5-4; D gene: TRBD2; clone size: .; CDR3 protein: CASSPRLAGAGETQYF; CDR3 DNA: TGTGCCAGCAGCCCCCGACTAGCGGGAGCAGGGGAGACCCAGTACTTC
J gene: TRBJ2-2; V gene: TRBV15; D gene: .; clone size: once; CDR3 protein: CATSRGGLNTGELFF; CDR3 DNA: TGTGCCACCAGCAGAGGCGGACTGAACACCGGGGAGCTGTTTTTT
J gene: TRBJ1-5; V gene: TRBV9; D gene: .; clone size: .; CDR3 protein: CASSVAGDSNQPQHF; CDR3 DNA: TGTGCCAGCAGCGTTGCGGGGGATAGCAATCAGCCCCAGCATTTT
J gene: TRBJ2-1; V gene: TRBV10-3; D gene: .; clone size: .; CDR3 protein: CAISEGRVNEQFF; CDR3 DNA: TGTGCCATCAGTGAGGGCAGGGTAAATGAGCAGTTCTTC
J gene: TRBJ2-5; V gene: TRBV5-4; D gene: .; clone size: .; CDR3 protein: CASSPGQSGETQYF; CDR3 DNA: TGTGCCAGCAGCCCGGGACAGAGCGGGGAGACCCAGTACTTC
J gene: TRBJ1-5; V gene: TRBV28; D gene: TRBD1; clone size: .; CDR3 protein: CASRTGTDNQPQHF; CDR3 DNA: TGTGCCAGCAGAACCGGGACAGACAATCAGCCCCAGCATTTT
J gene: TRBJ2-2; V gene: TRBV5-1; D gene: TRBD1; clone size: .; CDR3 protein: CASSPRTGDPGELFF; CDR3 DNA: TGCGCCAGCAGCCCGCGGACAGGGGACCCCGGGGAGCTGTTTTTT
J gene: TRBJ2-7; V gene: TRBV5-1; D gene: .; clone size: .; CDR3 protein: CASSPEGTTTYEQYF; CDR3 DNA: TGCGCCAGCAGCCCAGAAGGAACTACTACCTACGAGCAGTACTTC
J gene: TRBJ2-1; V gene: TRBV2; D gene: TRBD1; clone size: once; CDR3 protein: CASRGQPPGTYNEQFF; CDR3 DNA: TGTGCCAGCAGGGGACAGCCACCGGGCACCTACAATGAGCAGTTCTTC
J gene: TRBJ1-5; V gene: TRBV19; D gene: .; clone size: .; CDR3 protein: CASSPTGMANQPQHF; CDR3 DNA: TGTGCCAGTAGCCCAACAGGGATGGCCAATCAGCCCCAGCATTTT
J gene: TRBJ1-4; V gene: TRBV9; D gene: .; clone size: few; CDR3 protein: CASSPQASTNEKLFF; CDR3 DNA: TGTGCCAGCAGCCCCCAGGCTTCTACTAATGAAAAACTGTTTTTT
J gene: TRBJ2-3; V gene: TRBV7-5; D gene: .; clone size: .; CDR3 protein: CVRSLGIRTGGGDTQYF; CDR3 DNA: TGTGTCAGAAGCTTAGGTATTAGGACAGGGGGTGGAGATACGCAGTATTTT
J gene: TRBJ2-7; V gene: TRBV5-1; D gene: TRBD1; clone size: .; CDR3 protein: CASSFGQGSYEQYF; CDR3 DNA: TGCGCCAGCAGTTTTGGACAGGGCTCCTACGAGCAGTACTTC